What follows are 11 T cell receptor beta chains derived from one specimen sequenced in a study of T cells in localized non-small cell lung cancer. TCRdb keeps only in-frame clones here, not all; method: immunoSEQ multiplex PCR. In the table there are 1,500 to 2,000 clones, 20% to 25% of which are singletons. Sequenced material: lung tumor tissue, taken before any cancer treatment. The receptors shown here come from an older female donor with stage II lung adenocarcinoma.

V usage is TRBV28 and J usage is TRBJ1-2, with D hard to call. The CDR3 has 13 amino acids. V lost 3 bases and J lost 3, with 8 bases in between. CDR1 and CDR2 (germline): MDHEN, SYDVKM. CDR3 residues: CASSLHRDYGYTF. In nucleotides, the CDR3 is TGTGCCAGCAGTTTGCACCGGGACTATGGCTACACCTTC.

This sequence joins TRBV28 and TRBJ1-1; D perhaps matches TRBD1 (6 bases). Germline values: CDR1 MDHEN, CDR2 SYDVKM. The V end lost 6 bases, the J end lost 0 bases, and 11 bases lay between the germline ends. This CDR3 spans 14 amino acids. The CDR3 sequence is CASRRQVLNTEAFF. The CDR3 DNA reads as TGTGCCAGCAGAAGACAGGTTCTGAACACTGAAGCTTTCTTT. The variable domain in full, completed from reference TRBV28 and TRBJ1-1, reads DVKVTQSSRYLVKRTGEKVFLECVQDMDHENMFWYRQDPGLGLRLIYFSYDVKMKEKGDIPEGYSVSREKKERFSLILESASTNQTSMYLCASRRQVLNTEAFFGQGTRLTVV.

In its sample, this clone ranks as large (0.1 to 1%). The chain employs TRBV6-8 and TRBJ1-4; TRBD1 might be the D (5 bases). This CDR3 has 16 residues. Trimming left V 7 bases short and J 5 bases short, with 20 bases between. Germline-derived CDR1 and CDR2 are MNHGY and SAAAGT. CDR3 bases: TGTGCCAGCACCCACGGGGAGACAGACAGAAATGAAAAACTGTTTTTT. It codes for CASTHGETDRNEKLFF.

The chain has TRBV28 and TRBJ2-2; D remains unclear. Trimming took off 3 bases at V and 6 bases at J, with 8 bases between the two ends. The germline CDR1 and CDR2 sequences are MDHEN and SYDVKM. CDR3 length equals 13 residues. The CDR3 DNA reads as TGTGCCAGCAGTTTCGGCGGAGCCGGGGAGCTGTTTTTT. Its protein product is CASSFGGAGELFF.

In this sample, this clone turned up a few times. This chain's CDR3 is CASSLTQSEETQYF. The CDR3 region has the DNA TGTGCCAGCAGCTTAACCCAAAGTGAAGAGACCCAGTACTTC. J is TRBJ2-5 and V is TRBV11-3; D uncertain. Looked up from germline, CDR1 is SGHNT and CDR2 is YENEEA. Between the trimmed V and J ends, which lost 2 bases and 3 bases, there was a span of 10 bases. The CDR3 sequence is 14 residues long.

The rearrangement joins TRBV29-1 to TRBJ2-3, with D unresolved. Germline loops: CDR1 SQVTM, CDR2 ANQGSEA. The CDR3 contains 12 residues. V lost 3 bases to trimming and J lost 6 bases, with 10 bases between them. This CDR3 reads CSVDGRLDTQYF. DNA of the CDR3: TGCAGCGTTGATGGACGGCTTGATACGCAGTATTTT.

The rearrangement uses TRBV10-2 and TRBJ2-1, with 8 bases matching TRBD2. The CDR3 loop spans 15 amino acids. Germline CDR1 reads WSHSY; CDR2 reads SAAADI. V was pared by 3 bases and J by 6 bases, with 7 bases of the junction left unmatched. The CDR3 region has the DNA TGCGCCAGCAGTGATAGGGTAGCGGGGAGCAATGAGCAGTTCTTC. As protein: CASSDRVAGSNEQFF.

This clone was counted between two and nine times. This rearrangement joins TRBV1 to TRBJ2-1. TRBV1 has pseudogene status. The CDR3 is 15 amino acids. The CDR3 protein is CASSRVEFAYNEQFF. For the CDR3, the DNA is TGCGCCAGCAGCCGAGTGGAATTCGCCTACAATGAGCAGTTCTTC.

This chain connects TRBV18 to TRBJ1-2; D is possibly TRBD1 (6 bases). Germline V gene lookup returns CDR1 KGHSH and CDR2 LQKENI. The CDR3 loop spans 13 amino acids. The V and J ends lost 3 bases and 8 bases respectively, with 13 bases between them. The CDR3 DNA follows: TGTGCCAGCTCACCGGACCCAGGGGAAGGCTACACCTTC. Its protein is CASSPDPGEGYTF. The whole variable domain, filled in from reference TRBV18 and TRBJ1-2, reads NAGVMQNPRHLVRRRGQEARLRCSPMKGHSHVYWYRQLPEEGLKFMVYLQKENIIDESGMPKERFSAEFPKEGPSILRIQQVVRGDSAAYFCASSPDPGEGYTFGSGTRLTVV.

A single count supports this clone. V is TRBV14 and J is TRBJ2-1; TRBD1 aligns across 8 bases. V trimming: 0 bases; J trimming: 6 bases; junction bases outside the gene matches: 4. The germline gives CDR1 SGHDN, CDR2 FVKESK. The CDR3 has 15 residues. The CDR3 is CASSQDRGLGNEQFF. CDR3 DNA sequence: TGTGCCAGCAGCCAAGACAGGGGGCTGGGCAATGAGCAGTTCTTC.

This clone was recorded a few times. The chain uses TRBV9 and TRBJ2-1; possibly TRBD1 for D (6 bases). The V gene's germline CDR1 is SGDLS and CDR2 YYNGEE. The CDR3 extends over 16 amino acids. Trimming shortened V by 0 bases and J by 5 bases, and 15 bases separated the two germline ends. The CDR3 DNA reads TGTGCCAGCAGCGTAGTAGGCAGGGGTTCCGACAATGAGCAGTTCTTC. Translating gives CASSVVGRGSDNEQFF.